The 6 T cell receptor beta chains reported below all come from one sample, sequenced in a study of blood T cell repertoires in COVID-19. The assay was immunoSEQ multiplex PCR, and TCRdb's table has in-frame clones only and misses some. Of around 390,000 clones in the sample, about 83% were seen once. The sequencing input was PBMCs or T cells enriched from blood (not recorded which). Receptors were obtained from a woman aged 45 to 65 who had recovered from COVID-19.

The chain is built from TRBV29-1 and TRBJ1-1; 12 nucleotides agree with TRBD1. The CDR3 is made up of 14 amino acids. Germline CDR1 is SQVTM and CDR2 is ANQGSEA. The trim removed 7 bases at V and 6 bases at J, leaving 9 bases unmatched. Written as DNA, the CDR3 is TGCAGCGCTCAGACCGGGACAGGGGGCCCTGAAGCTTTCTTT. Its protein is CSAQTGTGGPEAFF.

The CDR3 DNA is TGTGCCAGTAGCAGAGACAGGGTAAATCAGCCCCAGCATTTT. It specifies CASSRDRVNQPQHF. The chain couples TRBV19 to TRBJ1-5; 7 bases agree with TRBD1. CDR1 and CDR2 from the germline V gene are LNHDA and SQIVND (reference sequence). The CDR3 totals 14 residues. The V segment lost 6 bases and the J segment 4 bases; nucleotides outside the gene matches: 6.

The chain carries TRBV5-5 and TRBJ1-2, with D perhaps matching TRBD1 (6 bases). Germline V lookup: CDR1 SGHKS, CDR2 YYEKEE (reference sequence). The germline V and J ends were trimmed by 6 bases and 4 bases, with 16 bases remaining between them. The CDR3 covers 14 residues. In DNA form, the CDR3 reads TGTGCCAGCATCGCAGGGGCAGAAAGCTATGGCTACACCTTC. This translates into CASIAGAESYGYTF.

The chain employs TRBV19 and TRBJ1-1; 8 nucleotides line up with TRBD1. Germline V CDR1 and CDR2: LNHDA, SQIVND (reference sequence). V was pared by 6 bases and J by 5 bases, with 8 bases of the junction left unmatched. The CDR3 sequence is 14 residues long. CDR3 bases: TGTGCCAGTAGGATACCGGGACAGGTGACTGAAGCTTTCTTT. Translating it yields CASRIPGQVTEAFF.

The CDR3 here is CASSQTDDRARIYEQYF. The DNA of the CDR3 is TGCGCCAGCAGTCAAACGGACGACAGGGCTAGGATATACGAGCAGTACTTC. V and J are TRBV23-1 and TRBJ2-7; 7 bases are shared with TRBD1. TRBV23-1 is an open reading frame, and its role is uncertain. CDR3 length equals 17 residues. Trimming at V came to 2 bases and at J to 4 bases, leaving 14 bases not matched to a gene.

The rearrangement links TRBV7-2 to TRBJ1-1; TRBD1 matches 7 bases. This CDR3 is 12 amino acids long. The germline CDR1 and CDR2 sequences are SGHTA and FQGNSA. The ends lost 4 bases at V and 7 bases at J; junction bases unmatched: 3. Here the CDR3 reads CASSSGQHEAFF. The CDR3 DNA is TGTGCCAGCAGCTCGGGACAGCATGAAGCTTTCTTT.